This note documents a single T cell receptor (beta chain) sequence. Its antigen is not identified. This CDR3 comprises 14 residues. Germline V gives CDR1 LNHNV, CDR2 YYDKDF (reference sequence). V was clipped by 0 bases and J by 10 bases, with 15 bases between them. The PCR used 60 Vbeta and 13 Jbeta primers. The protocol was immunoSEQ multiplex PCR, while the TCRdb copy is restricted to in-frame clones and leaves out a portion. Of 85,000 to 120,000 clones listed, roughly three fifths are singletons. The data derive from a study of cytomegalovirus exposure and HLA in healthy donors. Study results and caveats: Later examination showed HLA-associated TCR beta chains had greater clonal expansion than equally common others.

This sequence joins TRBV15 and TRBJ1-1; D is perhaps TRBD1 (6 bases). This receptor was taken from a human donor in good health. The sample consisted of PBMCs. The CDR3 reads CATSRDGGGATAFF. The CDR3 nucleotides read TGTGCCACCAGCAGAGATGGGGGGGGCGCAACAGCTTTCTTT.